One and the same sample provided the 9 T cell receptor beta chains below, sequenced in a study of T cell clonotyping in hematopoietic cell transplantation. TCRdb keeps only in-frame clones here, not all; method: immunoSEQ multiplex PCR. This sample yields around 16,000 clones, of which around 66% are seen a single time; approximately 12% belongs to the top ten. The sample was PBMCs, taken 30 days after allogeneic stem cell transplant. The receptors here all came from a male patient aged 50 to 59 who had an allogeneic stem cell transplant from an unrelated donor, so T cells may come from the graft donor. Some clones in this sample may be carry-over from other donors' samples.

This chain uses TRBV5-8 with TRBJ1-6; D is unclear. Trimming cost V 9 bases and J 0 bases, with 10 bases left between them. The CDR3 contains 14 residues. The germline CDR1 and CDR2 sequences are SGHTS and YDEGEE. Here the CDR3 reads CATGVSSYNSPLHF. CDR3 bases: TGTGCCACCGGGGTGAGCTCCTATAATTCACCCCTCCACTTT.

The chain links TRBV30 to TRBJ1-4; D call uncertain. The V and J ends lost 1 base and 8 bases respectively, with 11 bases between them. CDR3 length equals 13 residues. Germline V gives CDR1 GTSNPN, CDR2 SVGIG (reference sequence). In DNA form, the CDR3 reads TGTGCCTGGAGTGGCACCTCGGGAGAAAAACTGTTTTTT. Amino acids: CAWSGTSGEKLFF.

The V and J genes are TRBV11-2 and TRBJ1-6; D not certain. From germline, CDR1 is SGHAT and CDR2 FQNNGV. The CDR3 consists of 12 residues. V was trimmed by 1 base and J by 8 bases, leaving 3 bases between them. The CDR3 nucleotides are TGTGCCAGCAGCTTAGGGGATTCACCCCTCCACTTT. Protein product: CASSLGDSPLHF.

A few counts support this clone. CDR3 coding DNA: TGTGCCAGTAGTCGGGACAGGAGCAATCAGCCCCAGCATTTT. Protein sequence: CASSRDRSNQPQHF. V is TRBV19 and J is TRBJ1-5; 8 nucleotides align to TRBD1. The CDR3 totals 14 residues. Germline trimming cut 5 bases from V and 1 base from J; bases unmatched to any gene: 1. CDR1 and CDR2 (germline): LNHDA, SQIVND (reference sequence).

This clone was found a few times. V usage is TRBV4-2 and J usage is TRBJ2-5, with a possible D match to TRBD1 (6 bases). CDR1 and CDR2 from the germline V gene are LGHNA and YNFKEQ. The V end lost 4 bases, the J end lost 2 bases, and 14 bases lay between the germline ends. The CDR3 extends over 15 amino acids. CDR3 residues: CASSLGTLGQETQYF. CDR3 nucleotides: TGTGCCAGCAGCCTCGGGACATTGGGGCAAGAGACCCAGTACTTC.

In its sample, this clone was seen once. This chain connects TRBV5-6 to TRBJ1-1; 8 nucleotides match TRBD1. The CDR3 contains 16 residues. Germline V gene sequence: CDR1 SGHDT, CDR2 YYEEEE. Trimming at V came to 2 bases and at J to 4 bases, leaving 10 bases not matched to a gene. CDR3 protein: CASSFFGTGGRTEAFF. The CDR3 DNA is TGTGCCAGCAGCTTCTTTGGCACAGGGGGACGCACTGAAGCTTTCTTT.

CDR3 in amino acids: CASSSLGNTIYF. The DNA of the CDR3 is TGTGCCAGCAGTTCCTTAGGAAACACCATATATTTT. This chain uses TRBV6-5 with TRBJ1-3, with unresolved D. Germline V gives CDR1 MNHEY, CDR2 SVGAGI. Trimming removed 4 bases at V and 4 bases at J, with 5 bases between. This CDR3 has 12 amino acids.

The rearrangement joins TRBV27 to TRBJ2-7; TRBD2 matches at 7 bases. The V gene end was trimmed by 6 bases and the J gene end by 2 bases; junction bases not matched to a gene: 10. The germline V gene encodes CDR1 MNHEY and CDR2 SMNVEV (reference sequence). CDR3 size: 15 residues. CDR3 nucleotide sequence: TGTGCCAGCAGGCCAGCGGGGTGGGAAACCTACGAGCAGTACTTC. It codes for CASRPAGWETYEQYF.

This clone was seen a handful of times. CDR3 in amino acids: CASSLRAGRNTEAFF. For the CDR3, the DNA is TGTGCCAGCAGCTTAAGGGCAGGGAGGAACACTGAAGCTTTCTTT. The gene calls are TRBV11-1 and TRBJ1-1, with D possibly being TRBD1 (5 bases). Germline lookup yields CDR1 SGHAT and CDR2 FQDESV (reference sequence). V was shortened by 2 bases and J by 1 base, with 11 bases between the two germline ends. This CDR3 has 15 residues.